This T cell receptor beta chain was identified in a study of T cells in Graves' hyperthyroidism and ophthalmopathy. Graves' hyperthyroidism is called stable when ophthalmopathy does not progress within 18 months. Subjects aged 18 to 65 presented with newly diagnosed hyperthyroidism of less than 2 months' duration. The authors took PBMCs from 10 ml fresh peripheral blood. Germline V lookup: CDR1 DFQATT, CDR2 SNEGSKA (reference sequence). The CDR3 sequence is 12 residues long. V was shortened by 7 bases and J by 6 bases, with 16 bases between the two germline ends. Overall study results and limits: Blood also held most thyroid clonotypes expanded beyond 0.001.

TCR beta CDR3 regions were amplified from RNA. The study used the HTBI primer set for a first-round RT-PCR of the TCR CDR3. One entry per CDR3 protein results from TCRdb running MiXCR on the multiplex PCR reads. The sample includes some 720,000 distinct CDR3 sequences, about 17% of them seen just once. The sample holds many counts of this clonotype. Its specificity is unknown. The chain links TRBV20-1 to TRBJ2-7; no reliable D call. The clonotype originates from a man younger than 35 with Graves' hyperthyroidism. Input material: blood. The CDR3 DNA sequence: TGCAGTGTTCACGCTCCCTATCGCGAGCAGTACTTC. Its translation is CSVHAPYREQYF.